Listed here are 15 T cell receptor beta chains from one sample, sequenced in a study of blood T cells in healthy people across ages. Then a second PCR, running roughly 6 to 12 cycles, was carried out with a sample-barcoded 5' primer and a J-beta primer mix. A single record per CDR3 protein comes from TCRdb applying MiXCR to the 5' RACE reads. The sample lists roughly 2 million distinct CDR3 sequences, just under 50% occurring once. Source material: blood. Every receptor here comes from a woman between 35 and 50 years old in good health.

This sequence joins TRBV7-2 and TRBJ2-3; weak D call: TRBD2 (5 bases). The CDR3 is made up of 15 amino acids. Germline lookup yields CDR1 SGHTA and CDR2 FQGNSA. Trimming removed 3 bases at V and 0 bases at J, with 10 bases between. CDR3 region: CASSFRWTSTDTQYF. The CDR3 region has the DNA TGTGCCAGCAGCTTTCGCTGGACTAGCACAGATACGCAGTATTTT.

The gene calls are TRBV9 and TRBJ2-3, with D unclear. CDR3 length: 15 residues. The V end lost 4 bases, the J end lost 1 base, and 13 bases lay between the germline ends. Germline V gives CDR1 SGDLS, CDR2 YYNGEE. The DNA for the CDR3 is TGTGCCAGCAGCCCATGGGCCCACCGCACAGATACGCAGTATTTT. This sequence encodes CASSPWAHRTDTQYF.

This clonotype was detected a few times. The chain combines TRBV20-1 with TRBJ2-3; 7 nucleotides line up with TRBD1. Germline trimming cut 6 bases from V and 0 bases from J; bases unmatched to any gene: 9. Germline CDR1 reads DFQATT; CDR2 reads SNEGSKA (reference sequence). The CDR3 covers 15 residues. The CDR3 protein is CSAGKDRASTDTQYF. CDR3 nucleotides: TGCAGTGCCGGAAAAGACAGGGCTAGCACAGATACGCAGTATTTT.

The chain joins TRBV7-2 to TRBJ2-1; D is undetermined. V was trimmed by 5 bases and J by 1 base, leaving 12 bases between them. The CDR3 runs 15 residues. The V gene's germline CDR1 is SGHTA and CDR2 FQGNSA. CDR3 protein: CASSISVFSYNEQFF. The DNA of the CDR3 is TGTGCCAGCAGCATATCCGTATTTTCCTACAATGAGCAGTTCTTC. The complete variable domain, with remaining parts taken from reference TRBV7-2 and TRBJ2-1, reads GAGVSQSPSNKVTEKGKDVELRCDPISGHTALYWYRQSLGQGLEFLIYFQGNSAPDKSGLPSDRFSAERTGGSVSTLTIQRTQQEDSAVYLCASSISVFSYNEQFFGPGTRLTVL.

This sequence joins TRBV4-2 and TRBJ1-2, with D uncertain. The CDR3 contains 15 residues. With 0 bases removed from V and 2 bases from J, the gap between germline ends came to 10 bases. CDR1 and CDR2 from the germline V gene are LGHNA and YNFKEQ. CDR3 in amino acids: CASSQDPRTNYGYTF. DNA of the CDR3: TGTGCCAGCAGCCAAGACCCCAGGACCAACTATGGCTACACCTTC.

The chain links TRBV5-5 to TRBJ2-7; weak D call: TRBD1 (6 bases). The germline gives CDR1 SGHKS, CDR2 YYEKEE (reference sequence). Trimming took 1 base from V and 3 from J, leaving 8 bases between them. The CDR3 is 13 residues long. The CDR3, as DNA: TGTGCCAGCAGCTTGTGGGACAACTACGAGCAGTACTTC. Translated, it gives CASSLWDNYEQYF.

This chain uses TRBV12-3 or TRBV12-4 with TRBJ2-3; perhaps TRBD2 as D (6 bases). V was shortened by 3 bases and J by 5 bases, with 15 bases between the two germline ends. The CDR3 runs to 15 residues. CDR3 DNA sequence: TGTGCCAGCAGTTTGGCCCCGGGGAGGAGAGATACGCAGTATTTT. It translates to CASSLAPGRRDTQYF.

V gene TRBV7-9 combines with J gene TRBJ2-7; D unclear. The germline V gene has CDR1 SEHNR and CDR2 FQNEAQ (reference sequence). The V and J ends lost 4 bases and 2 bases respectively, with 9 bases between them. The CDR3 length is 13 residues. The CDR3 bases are TGTGCCAGCAGCTCTGGGAACACCTACGAGCAGTACTTC. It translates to CASSSGNTYEQYF.

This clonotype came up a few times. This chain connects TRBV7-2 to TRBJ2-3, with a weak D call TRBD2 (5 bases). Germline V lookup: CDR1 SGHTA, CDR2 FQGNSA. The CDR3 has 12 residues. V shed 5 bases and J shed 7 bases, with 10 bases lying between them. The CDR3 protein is CASSRGGNTQYF. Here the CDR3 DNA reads TGTGCCAGCAGCCGGGGTGGGAATACGCAGTATTTT.

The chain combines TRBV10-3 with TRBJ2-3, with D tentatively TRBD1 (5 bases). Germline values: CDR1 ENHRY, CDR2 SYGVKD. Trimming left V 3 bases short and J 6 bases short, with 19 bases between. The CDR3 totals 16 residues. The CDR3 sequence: CAISEGGASSPDTQYF. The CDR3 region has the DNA TGTGCCATCAGTGAAGGTGGGGCTTCCTCACCTGATACGCAGTATTTT.

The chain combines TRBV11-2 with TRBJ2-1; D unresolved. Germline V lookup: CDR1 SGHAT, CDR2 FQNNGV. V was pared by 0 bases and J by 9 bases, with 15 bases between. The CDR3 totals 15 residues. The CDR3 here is CASSLEHDTDGEQFF. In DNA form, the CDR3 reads TGTGCCAGCAGCTTAGAGCACGACACGGACGGTGAGCAGTTCTTC.

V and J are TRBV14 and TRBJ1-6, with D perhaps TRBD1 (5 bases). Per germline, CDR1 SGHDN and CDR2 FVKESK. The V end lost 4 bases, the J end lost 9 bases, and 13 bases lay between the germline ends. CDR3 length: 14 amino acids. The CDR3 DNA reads TGTGCCAGCAGCCTCAAGAGTAGGGGTTCACCCCTCCACTTT. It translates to CASSLKSRGSPLHF.

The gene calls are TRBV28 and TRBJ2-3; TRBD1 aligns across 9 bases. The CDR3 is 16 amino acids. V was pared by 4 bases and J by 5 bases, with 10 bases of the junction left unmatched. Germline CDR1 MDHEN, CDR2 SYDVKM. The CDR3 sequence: CASSYIPGQGGDTQYF. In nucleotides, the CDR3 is TGTGCCAGCAGTTACATACCGGGACAGGGAGGAGATACGCAGTATTTT.

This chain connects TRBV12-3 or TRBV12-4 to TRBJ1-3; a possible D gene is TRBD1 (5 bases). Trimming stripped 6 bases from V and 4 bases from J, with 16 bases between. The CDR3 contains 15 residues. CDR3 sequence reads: CASRWGVLTGNTIYF. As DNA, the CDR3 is TGTGCCAGCAGATGGGGGGTGCTTACAGGAAACACCATATATTTT.

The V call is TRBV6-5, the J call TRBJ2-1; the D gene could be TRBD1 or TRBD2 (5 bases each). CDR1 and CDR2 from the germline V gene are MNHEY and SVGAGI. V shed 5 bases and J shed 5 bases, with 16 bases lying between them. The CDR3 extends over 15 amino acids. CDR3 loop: CASSKYRDVDNEQFF. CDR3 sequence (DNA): TGTGCCAGCAGTAAATACCGGGACGTAGACAATGAGCAGTTCTTC.